This TCR beta chain comes out of a study of Ad26.COV2.S vaccination and SARS-CoV-2 variants. Profiled with immunoSEQ multiplex PCR; TCRdb holds only in-frame clones, not every one. The table includes roughly 450,000 clones, 90% detected once. This CDR3 is built from 18 residues. Trimming left V 3 bases short and J 3 bases short, with 21 bases between. CDR1 and CDR2 from the germline V gene are SGDLS and YYNGEE. Treatment reported: 15 to 20 received Ad26.COV2.S at low or high dose, single or two shots; roughly five received placebo; per-sample allocation not given. Vaccine and placebo recipients were sampled on day 63 after the first injection.

This sequence originates from a person aged 18 to 65 who received the Ad26.COV2.S COVID-19 vaccine or a placebo. The V call is TRBV9, the J call TRBJ2-2; the D call may be TRBD1 or TRBD2 (5 bases each). Specimen: peripheral blood, collected in a trial of Ad26.COV2.S vaccine versus placebo. In nucleotides, the CDR3 is TGTGCCAGCAGCGGGACAATAAACGGGGCCAGAGACACCGGGGAGCTGTTTTTT. It encodes CASSGTINGARDTGELFF.